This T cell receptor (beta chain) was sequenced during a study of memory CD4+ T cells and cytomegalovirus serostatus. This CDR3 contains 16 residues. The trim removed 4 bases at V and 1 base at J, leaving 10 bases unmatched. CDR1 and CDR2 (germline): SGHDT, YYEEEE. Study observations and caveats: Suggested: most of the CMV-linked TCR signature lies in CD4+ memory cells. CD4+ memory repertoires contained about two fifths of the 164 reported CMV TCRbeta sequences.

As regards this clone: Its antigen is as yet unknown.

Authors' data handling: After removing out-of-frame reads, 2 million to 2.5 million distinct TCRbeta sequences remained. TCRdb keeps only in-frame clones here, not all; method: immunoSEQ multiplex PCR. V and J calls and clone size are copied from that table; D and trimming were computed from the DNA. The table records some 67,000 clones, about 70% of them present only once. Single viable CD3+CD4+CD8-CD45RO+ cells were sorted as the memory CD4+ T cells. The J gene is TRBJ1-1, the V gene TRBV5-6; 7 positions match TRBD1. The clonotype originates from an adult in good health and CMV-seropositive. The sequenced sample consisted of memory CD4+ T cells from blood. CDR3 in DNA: TGTGCCAGCAGCGAGGGTACAGGGGATTGGAACACTGAAGCTTTCTTT. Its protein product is CASSEGTGDWNTEAFF.